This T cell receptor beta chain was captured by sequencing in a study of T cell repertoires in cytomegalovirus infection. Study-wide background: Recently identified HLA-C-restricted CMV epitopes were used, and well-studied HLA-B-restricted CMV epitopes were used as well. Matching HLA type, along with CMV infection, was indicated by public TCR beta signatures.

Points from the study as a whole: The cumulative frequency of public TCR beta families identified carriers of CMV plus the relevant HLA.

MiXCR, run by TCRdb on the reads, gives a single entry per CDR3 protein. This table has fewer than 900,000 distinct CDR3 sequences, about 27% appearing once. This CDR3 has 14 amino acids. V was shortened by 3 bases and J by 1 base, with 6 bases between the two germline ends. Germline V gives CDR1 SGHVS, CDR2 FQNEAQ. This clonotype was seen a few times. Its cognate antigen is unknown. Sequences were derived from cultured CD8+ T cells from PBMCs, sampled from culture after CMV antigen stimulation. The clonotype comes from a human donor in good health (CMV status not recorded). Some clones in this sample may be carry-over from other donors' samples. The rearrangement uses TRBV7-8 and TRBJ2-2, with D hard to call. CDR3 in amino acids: CASSLSVNTGELFF. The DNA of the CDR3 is TGTGCCAGCAGCTTGTCGGTGAACACCGGGGAGCTGTTTTTT.